The source of this T cell receptor beta chain is a study of blood T cell repertoires in COVID-19. On the study more broadly: COVID-19 samples collected from the United States, Italy and Spain covered acute and convalescent phases. From T cells, B-cell-depleted T cells, or PBMCs came the material, which was cDNA or gDNA.

As processed by the authors: Amplification of reference gene primers provided the estimated nucleated cell counts. Repertoires were generated with immunoSEQ multiplex PCR, while TCRdb's copy carries only in-frame clones and drops some. V and J calls and clone size are given by that table; D and trimming were obtained from the DNA. The sample holds nearly 55,000 clones, around 78% seen once. This clone was counted once. From germline, CDR1 is KGHDR and CDR2 SFDVKD. V dropped 2 bases and J dropped 3; count of bases not matched to a gene: 4. This CDR3 has 16 amino acids. The source is a human donor with active or convalescent COVID-19. The donor label of this sample is uncertain. The material sequenced was peripheral blood. This chain uses TRBV24-1 with TRBJ2-3; 10 bases align to TRBD2. The CDR3 loop is CATSDSRLAGTDTQYF. CDR3 in DNA: TGTGCCACCAGTGATTCACGACTAGCGGGTACAGATACGCAGTATTTT.